This record covers a single T cell receptor beta chain. Its antigen remains unidentified. Germline V gene data show CDR1 as LNHDA and CDR2 as SQIVND (reference sequence). There are 15 residues in the CDR3. V was trimmed by 3 bases and J by 8 bases, leaving 14 bases between them. In TCRdb, the reads were re-called with MiXCR into one record per CDR3 protein. The table records about 740,000 distinct CDR3 sequences, 30% to 40% of them present only once. This entry is derived from a study of T cell repertoires in cytomegalovirus infection. Overall study results and limits: HLA-C-restricted CMV-specific TCR beta clonotypes were dominant in the ex vivo response.

The TCR sequence derives from a human donor in good health (CMV status not recorded). Some clones in this sample may be carry-over from other donors' samples. This specimen was cultured PBMCs, taken from culture after CMV antigen stimulation. The chain combines TRBV19 with TRBJ1-6; TRBD1 might be the D (6 bases). CDR3 in amino acids: CASSIGGHKDSPLHF. CDR3 coding DNA: TGTGCCAGTAGTATCGGGGGACATAAGGATTCACCCCTCCACTTT.